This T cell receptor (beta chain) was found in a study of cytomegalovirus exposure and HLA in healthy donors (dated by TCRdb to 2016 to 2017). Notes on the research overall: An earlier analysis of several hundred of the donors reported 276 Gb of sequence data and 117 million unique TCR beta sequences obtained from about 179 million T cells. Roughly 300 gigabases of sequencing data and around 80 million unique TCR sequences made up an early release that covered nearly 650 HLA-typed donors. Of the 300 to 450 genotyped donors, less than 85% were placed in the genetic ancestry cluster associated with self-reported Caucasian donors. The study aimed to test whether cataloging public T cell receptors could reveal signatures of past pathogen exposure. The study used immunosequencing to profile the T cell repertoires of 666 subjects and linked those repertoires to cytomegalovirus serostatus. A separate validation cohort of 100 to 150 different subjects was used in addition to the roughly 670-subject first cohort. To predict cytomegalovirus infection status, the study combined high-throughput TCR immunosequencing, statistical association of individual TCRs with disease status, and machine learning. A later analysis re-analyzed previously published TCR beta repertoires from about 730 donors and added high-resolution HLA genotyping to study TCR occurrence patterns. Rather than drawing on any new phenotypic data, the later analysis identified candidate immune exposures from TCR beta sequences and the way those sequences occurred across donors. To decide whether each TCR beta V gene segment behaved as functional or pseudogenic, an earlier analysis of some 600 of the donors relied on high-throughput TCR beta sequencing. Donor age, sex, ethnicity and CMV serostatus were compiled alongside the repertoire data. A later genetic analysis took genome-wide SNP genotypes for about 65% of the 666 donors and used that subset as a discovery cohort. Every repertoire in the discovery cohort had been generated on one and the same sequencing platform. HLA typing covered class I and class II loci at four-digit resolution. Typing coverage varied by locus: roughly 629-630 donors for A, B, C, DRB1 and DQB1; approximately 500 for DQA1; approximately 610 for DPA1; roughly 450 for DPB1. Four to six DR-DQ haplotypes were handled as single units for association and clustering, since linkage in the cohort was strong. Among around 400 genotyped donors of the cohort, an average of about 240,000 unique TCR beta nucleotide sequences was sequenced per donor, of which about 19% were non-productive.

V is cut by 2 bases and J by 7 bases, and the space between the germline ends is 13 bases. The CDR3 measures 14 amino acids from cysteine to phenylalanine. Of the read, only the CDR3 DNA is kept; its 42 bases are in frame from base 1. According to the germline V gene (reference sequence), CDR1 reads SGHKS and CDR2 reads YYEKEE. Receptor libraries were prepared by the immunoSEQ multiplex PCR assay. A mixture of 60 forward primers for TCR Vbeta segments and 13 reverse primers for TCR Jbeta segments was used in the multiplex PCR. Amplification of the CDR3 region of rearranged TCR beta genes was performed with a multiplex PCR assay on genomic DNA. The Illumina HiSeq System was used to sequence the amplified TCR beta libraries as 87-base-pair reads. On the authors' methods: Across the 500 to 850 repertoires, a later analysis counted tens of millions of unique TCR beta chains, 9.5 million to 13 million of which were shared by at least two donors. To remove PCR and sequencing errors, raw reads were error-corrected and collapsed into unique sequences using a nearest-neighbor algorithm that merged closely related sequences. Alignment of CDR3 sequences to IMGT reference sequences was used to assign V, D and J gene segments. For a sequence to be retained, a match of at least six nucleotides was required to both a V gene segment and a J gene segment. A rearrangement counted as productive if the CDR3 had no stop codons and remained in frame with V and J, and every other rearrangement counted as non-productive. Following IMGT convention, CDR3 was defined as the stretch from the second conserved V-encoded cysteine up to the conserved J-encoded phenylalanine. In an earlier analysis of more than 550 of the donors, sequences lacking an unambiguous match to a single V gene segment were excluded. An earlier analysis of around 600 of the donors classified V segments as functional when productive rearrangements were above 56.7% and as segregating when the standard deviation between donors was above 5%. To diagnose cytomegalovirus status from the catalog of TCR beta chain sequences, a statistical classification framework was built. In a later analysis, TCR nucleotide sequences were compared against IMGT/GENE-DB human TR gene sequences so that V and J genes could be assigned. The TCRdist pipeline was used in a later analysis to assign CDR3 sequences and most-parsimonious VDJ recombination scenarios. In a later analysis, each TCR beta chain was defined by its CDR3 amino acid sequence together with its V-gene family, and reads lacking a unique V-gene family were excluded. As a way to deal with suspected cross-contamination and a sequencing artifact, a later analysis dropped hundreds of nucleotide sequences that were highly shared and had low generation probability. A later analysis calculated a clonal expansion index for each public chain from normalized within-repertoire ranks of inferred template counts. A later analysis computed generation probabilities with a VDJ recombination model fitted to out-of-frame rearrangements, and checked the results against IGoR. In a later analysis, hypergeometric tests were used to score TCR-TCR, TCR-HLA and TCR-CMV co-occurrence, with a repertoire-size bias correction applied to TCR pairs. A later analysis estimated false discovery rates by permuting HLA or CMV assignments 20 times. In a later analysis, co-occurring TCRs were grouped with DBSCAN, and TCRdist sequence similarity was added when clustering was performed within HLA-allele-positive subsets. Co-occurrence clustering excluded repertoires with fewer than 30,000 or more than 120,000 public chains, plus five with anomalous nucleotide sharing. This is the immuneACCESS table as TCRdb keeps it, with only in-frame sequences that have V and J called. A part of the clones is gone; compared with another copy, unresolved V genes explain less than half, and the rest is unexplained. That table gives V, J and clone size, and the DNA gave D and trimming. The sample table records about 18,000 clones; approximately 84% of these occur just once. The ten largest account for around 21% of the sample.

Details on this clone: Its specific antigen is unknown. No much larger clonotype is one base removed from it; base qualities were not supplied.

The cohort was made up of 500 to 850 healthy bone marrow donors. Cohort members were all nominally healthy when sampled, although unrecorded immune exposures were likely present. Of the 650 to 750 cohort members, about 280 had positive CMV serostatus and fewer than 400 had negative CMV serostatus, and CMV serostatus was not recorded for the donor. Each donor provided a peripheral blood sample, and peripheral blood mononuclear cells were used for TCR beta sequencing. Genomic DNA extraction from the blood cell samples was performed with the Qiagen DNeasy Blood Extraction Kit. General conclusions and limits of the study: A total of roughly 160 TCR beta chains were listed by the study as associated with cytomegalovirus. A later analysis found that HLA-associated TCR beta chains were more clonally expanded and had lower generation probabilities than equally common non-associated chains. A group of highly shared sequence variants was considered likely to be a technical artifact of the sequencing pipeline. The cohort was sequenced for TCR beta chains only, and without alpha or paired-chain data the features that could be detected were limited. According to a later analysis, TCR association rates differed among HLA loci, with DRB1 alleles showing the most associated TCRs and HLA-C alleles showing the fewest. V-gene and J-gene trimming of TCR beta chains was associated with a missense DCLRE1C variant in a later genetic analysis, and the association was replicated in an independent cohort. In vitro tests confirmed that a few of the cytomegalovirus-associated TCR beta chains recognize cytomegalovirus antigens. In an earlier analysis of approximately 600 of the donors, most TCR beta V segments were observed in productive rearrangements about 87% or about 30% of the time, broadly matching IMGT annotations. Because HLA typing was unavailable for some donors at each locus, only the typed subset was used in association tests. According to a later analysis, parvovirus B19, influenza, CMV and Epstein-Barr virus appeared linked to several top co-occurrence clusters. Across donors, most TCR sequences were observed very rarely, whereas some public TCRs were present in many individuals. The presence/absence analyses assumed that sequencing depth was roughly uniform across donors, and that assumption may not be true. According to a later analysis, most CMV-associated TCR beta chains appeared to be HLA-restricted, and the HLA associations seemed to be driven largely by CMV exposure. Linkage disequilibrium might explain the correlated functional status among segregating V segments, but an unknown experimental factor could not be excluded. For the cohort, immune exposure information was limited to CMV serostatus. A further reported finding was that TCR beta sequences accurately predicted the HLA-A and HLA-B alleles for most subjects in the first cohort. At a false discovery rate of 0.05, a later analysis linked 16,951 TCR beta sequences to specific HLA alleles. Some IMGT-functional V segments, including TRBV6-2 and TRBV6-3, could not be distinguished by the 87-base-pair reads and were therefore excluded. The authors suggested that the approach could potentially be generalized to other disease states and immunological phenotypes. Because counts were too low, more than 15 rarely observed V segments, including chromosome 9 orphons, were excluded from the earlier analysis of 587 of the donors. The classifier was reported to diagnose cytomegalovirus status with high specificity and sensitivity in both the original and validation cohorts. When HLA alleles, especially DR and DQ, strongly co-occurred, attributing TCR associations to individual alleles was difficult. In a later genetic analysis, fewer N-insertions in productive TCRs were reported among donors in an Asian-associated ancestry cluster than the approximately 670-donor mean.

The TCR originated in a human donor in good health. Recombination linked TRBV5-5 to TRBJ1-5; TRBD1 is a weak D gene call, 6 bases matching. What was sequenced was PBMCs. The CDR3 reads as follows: CASSLPGEGQPQHF. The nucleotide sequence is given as TGTGCCAGCAGCTTACCAGGGGAAGGACAGCCCCAGCATTTT.